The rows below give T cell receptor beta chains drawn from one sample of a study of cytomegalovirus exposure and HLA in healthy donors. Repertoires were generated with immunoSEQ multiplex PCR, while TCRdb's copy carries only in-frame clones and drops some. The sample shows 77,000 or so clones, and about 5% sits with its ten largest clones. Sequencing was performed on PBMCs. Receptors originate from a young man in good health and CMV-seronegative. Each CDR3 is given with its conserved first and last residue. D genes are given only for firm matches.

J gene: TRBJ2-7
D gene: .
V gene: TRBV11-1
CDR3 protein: CASSPSTGHYEQYF
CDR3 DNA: TGTGCCAGCAGCCCCTCGACAGGTCACTACGAGCAGTACTTC

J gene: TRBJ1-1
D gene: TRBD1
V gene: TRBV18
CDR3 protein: CASSPLTGGSTEAFF
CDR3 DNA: TGTGCCAGCTCACCACTCACAGGGGGAAGCACTGAAGCTTTCTTT

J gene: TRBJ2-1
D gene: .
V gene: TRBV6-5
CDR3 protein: CASSSALDKVVQFF
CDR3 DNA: TGTGCCAGCAGTTCCGCCCTGGACAAAGTGGTGCAGTTCTTC

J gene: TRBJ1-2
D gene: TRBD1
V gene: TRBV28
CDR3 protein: CASSPYRGFYGYTF
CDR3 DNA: TGTGCCAGCAGCCCCTACAGGGGATTCTATGGCTACACCTTC

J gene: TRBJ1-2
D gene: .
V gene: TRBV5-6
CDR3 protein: CASSLERRFSDGYTF
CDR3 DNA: TGTGCCAGCAGCTTAGAGAGAAGATTTAGCGATGGCTACACCTTC

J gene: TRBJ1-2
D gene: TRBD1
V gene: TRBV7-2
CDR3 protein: CASSSLDRGGGYTF
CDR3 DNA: TGTGCCAGCAGCTCCCTGGACAGGGGAGGGGGCTACACCTTC

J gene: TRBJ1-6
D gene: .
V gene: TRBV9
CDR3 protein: CASSAGWGGSPLHF
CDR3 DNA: TGTGCCAGCAGCGCCGGTTGGGGGGGGTCACCCCTCCACTTT

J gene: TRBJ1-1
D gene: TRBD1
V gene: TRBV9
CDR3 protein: CASSLAGGTANTEAFF
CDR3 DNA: TGTGCCAGCAGCCTAGCGGGTGGGACAGCGAACACTGAAGCTTTCTTT

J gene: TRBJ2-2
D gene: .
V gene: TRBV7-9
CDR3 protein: CASSFRRGLNTGELFF
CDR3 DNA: TGTGCCAGCAGCTTTAGGCGAGGGCTGAACACCGGGGAGCTGTTTTTT

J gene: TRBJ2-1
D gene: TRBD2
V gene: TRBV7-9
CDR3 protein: CASSFSGIYQEFF
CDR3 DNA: TGTGCCAGCAGCTTTAGCGGGATCTACCAAGAGTTCTTC

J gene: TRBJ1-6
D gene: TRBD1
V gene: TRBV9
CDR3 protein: CASSVGNRGSPLHF
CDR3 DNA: TGTGCCAGCAGCGTAGGTAACAGGGGTTCACCCCTCCACTTT

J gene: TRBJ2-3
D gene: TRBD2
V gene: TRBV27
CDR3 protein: CASSALAGGLADTQYF
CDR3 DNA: TGTGCCAGCAGTGCATTAGCGGGGGGGCTCGCAGATACGCAGTATTTT

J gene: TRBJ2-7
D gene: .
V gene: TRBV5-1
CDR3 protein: CASSQIRRDGFYEQYF
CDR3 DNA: TGCGCCAGCAGCCAAATTAGGCGGGACGGATTCTACGAGCAGTACTTC

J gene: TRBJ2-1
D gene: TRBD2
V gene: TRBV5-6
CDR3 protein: CASSLEFWTSGRREQFF
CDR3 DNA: TGTGCCAGCAGCTTGGAATTTTGGACTAGCGGGAGAAGGGAGCAGTTCTTC

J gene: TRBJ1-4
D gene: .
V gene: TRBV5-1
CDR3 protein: CASSLGALATNEKLFF
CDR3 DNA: TGCGCCAGCAGCTTAGGGGCGTTAGCAACTAATGAAAAACTGTTTTTT

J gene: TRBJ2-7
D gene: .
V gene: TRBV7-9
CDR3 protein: CASSTYQGNEQYF
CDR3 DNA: TGTGCCAGCAGCACATATCAGGGAAACGAGCAGTACTTC

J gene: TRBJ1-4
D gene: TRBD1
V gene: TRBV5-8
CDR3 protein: CASSSGQGALEKLFF
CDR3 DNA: TGTGCCAGCAGCTCGGGACAGGGCGCCCTTGAAAAACTGTTTTTT

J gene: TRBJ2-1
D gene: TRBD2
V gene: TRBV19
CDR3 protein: CASGLAGRFNEQFF
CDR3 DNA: TGTGCCAGTGGCCTAGCGGGGAGGTTCAATGAGCAGTTCTTC

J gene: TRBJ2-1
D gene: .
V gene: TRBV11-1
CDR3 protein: CASSKQVSSYNEQFF
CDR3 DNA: TGTGCCAGCAGCAAGCAGGTCAGCTCCTACAATGAGCAGTTCTTC

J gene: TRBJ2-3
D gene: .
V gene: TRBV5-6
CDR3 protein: CASSLGGGGRTDTQYF
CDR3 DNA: TGTGCCAGCAGCTTAGGCGGCGGGGGCCGCACAGATACGCAGTATTTT

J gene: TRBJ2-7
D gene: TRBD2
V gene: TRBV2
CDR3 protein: CASEIQPFGGEQYF
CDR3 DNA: TGTGCCAGCGAGATCCAGCCATTCGGGGGGGAGCAGTACTTC

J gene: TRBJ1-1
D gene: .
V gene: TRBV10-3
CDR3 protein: CAIRYTGNTEAFF
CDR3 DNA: TGTGCCATCAGATATACAGGGAACACTGAAGCTTTCTTT

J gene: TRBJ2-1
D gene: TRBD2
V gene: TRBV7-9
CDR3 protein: CASSAGDLTEGQFF
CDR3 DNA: TGTGCCAGCAGCGCGGGGGACCTCACCGAGGGGCAGTTCTTC

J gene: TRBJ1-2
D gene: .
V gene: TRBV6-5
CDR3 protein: CASSRHSTGDYGYTF
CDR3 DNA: TGTGCCAGCAGTCGTCACTCCACAGGTGACTATGGCTACACCTTC

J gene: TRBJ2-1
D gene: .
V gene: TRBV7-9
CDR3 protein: CASSLKKGGWSYNEQFF
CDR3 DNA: TGTGCCAGCAGCTTAAAAAAGGGGGGGTGGTCCTACAATGAGCAGTTCTTC

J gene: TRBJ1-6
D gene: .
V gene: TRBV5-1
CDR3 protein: CASSLTGREGSPLHF
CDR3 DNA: TGCGCCAGCAGCTTGACAGGAAGGGAGGGTTCACCCCTCCACTTT

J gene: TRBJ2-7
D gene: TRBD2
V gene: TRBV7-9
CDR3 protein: CASSQLRTSFEQYF
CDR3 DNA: TGTGCCAGCAGCCAACTCCGGACTAGCTTCGAGCAGTACTTC

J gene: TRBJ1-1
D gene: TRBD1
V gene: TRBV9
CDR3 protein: CASSVTQGTDTEAFF
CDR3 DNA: TGTGCCAGCAGCGTAACACAGGGGACGGACACTGAAGCTTTCTTT

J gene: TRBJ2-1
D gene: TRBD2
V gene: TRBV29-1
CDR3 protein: CSARTSGRRGEQFF
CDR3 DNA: TGCAGCGCCCGGACTAGCGGGAGAAGGGGTGAGCAGTTCTTC

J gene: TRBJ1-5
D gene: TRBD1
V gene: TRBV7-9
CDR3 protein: CASSSSTGARPQHF
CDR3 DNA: TGTGCCAGCAGCTCCTCGACAGGGGCTAGGCCCCAGCATTTT

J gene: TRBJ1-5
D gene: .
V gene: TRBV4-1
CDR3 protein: CASSQDPNRYNQPQHF
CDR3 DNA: TGCGCCAGCAGCCAAGACCCAAACAGGTACAATCAGCCCCAGCATTTT

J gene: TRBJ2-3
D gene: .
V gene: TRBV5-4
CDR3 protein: CASKERPSTDTQYF
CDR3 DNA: TGTGCCAGCAAGGAGCGGCCTAGCACAGATACGCAGTATTTT